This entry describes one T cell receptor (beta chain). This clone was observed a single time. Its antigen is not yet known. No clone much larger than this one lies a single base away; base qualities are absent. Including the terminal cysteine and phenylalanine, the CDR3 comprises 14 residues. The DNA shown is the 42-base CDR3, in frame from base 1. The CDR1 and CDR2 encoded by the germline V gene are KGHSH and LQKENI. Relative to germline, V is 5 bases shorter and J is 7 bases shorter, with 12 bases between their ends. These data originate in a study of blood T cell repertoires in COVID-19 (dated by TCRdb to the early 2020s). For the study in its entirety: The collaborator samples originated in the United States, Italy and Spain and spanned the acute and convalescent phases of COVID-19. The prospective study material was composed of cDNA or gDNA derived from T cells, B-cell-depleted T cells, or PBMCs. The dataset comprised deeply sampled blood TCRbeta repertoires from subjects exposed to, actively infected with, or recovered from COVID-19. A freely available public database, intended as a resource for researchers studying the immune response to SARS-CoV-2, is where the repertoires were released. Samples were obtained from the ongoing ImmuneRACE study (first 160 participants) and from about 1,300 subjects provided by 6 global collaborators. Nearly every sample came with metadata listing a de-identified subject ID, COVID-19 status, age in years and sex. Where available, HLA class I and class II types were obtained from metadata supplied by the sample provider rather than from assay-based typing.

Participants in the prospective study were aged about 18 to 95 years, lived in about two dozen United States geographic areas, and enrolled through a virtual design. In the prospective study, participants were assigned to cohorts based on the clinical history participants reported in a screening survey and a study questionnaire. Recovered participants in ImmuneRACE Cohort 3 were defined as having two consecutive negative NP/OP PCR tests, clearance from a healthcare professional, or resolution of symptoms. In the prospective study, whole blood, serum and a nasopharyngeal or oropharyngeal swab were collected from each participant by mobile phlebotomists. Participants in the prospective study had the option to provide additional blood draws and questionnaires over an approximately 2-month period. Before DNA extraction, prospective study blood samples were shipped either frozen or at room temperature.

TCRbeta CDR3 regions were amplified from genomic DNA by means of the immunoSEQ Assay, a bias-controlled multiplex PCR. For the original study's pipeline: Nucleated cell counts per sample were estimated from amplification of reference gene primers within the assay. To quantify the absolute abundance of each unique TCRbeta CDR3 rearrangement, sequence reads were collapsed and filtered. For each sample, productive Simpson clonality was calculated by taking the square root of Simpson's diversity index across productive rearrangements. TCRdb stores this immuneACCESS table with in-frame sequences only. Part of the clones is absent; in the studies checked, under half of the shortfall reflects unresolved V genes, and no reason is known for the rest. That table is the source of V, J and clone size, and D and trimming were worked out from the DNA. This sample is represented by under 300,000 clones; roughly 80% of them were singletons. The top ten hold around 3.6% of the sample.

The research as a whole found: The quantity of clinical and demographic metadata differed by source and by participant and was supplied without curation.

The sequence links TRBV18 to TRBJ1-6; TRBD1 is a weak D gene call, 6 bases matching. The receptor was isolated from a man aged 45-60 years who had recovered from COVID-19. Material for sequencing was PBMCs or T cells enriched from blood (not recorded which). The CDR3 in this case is CASSEQGYNSPLHF. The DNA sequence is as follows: TGTGCCAGCTCAGAACAGGGCTACAATTCACCCCTCCACTTT. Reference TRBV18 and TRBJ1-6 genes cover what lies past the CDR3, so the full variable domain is NAGVMQNPRHLVRRRGQEARLRCSPMKGHSHVYWYRQLPEEGLKFMVYLQKENIIDESGMPKERFSAEFPKEGPSILRIQQVVRGDSAAYFCASSEQGYNSPLHFGNGTRLTVT.